Included here is one T cell receptor (beta chain) sequence, with context. The record originates from a study of blood T cell repertoires in COVID-19. Study context: COVID-19 samples collected from the United States, Italy and Spain covered acute and convalescent phases. PBMCs, B-cell-depleted T cells, or T cells provided the cDNA or gDNA that made up the material.

V lost 6 bases and J lost 4, with 10 bases in between. The CDR3 totals 12 residues. CDR1 MGHDK and CDR2 SYGVNS come from the germline V gene. A Seattle source enrolled patients during active infection and followed them longitudinally. Original handling: Amplification of reference gene primers was used by the study to estimate nucleated cell counts. The assay was immunoSEQ multiplex PCR, and TCRdb's table has in-frame clones only and misses some. The D gene and trimming were derived from the DNA, and the V and J assignments and clone size from that table. The sample lists about half a million clones, 89% occurring once.

Sample: peripheral blood. This receptor was identified in a man between 18 and 35 years old with COVID-19, enrolled during active disease. J is TRBJ2-7 and V is TRBV25-1; D not resolved. The CDR3 DNA is TGTGCCAGCAGCCCACGAGAATACGAGCAGTACTTC. This gives the protein CASSPREYEQYF.